The clone carrying this T cell receptor (beta chain) has at least ten counts. Hyperthyroidism of Graves' type that showed no ophthalmopathy progression within 18 months was stable. Diagnosis relied on clinical symptoms, serum thyroxine and TRAb, thyroid ultrasound and orbital computed tomography. The data are from a study of T cells in Graves' hyperthyroidism and ophthalmopathy. The junction had 9 bases not matched to a gene; V was cut back by 5 bases and J by 9 bases. The CDR3 is 16 residues long. Germline lookup yields CDR1 MNHEY and CDR2 SMNVEV (reference sequence). Amplification of TCR beta CDR3 regions was performed using RNA transcripts as template. The study used the HTBI primer set for a first-round RT-PCR of the TCR CDR3. MiXCR, run by TCRdb on the multiplex PCR reads, gives a single entry per CDR3 protein. The sample carries 340,000 or so distinct CDR3 sequences, over 15% recorded once.

The sequence came from a man aged 25 to 40 with Graves' hyperthyroidism. This sequence joins TRBV27 and TRBJ2-1, with TRBD2 matching 14 bases. The sample was blood. CDR3 sequence: CASSKGLAGAWAEQFF. The CDR3 DNA reads as TGTGCCAGCAGTAAGGGACTAGCGGGAGCCTGGGCTGAGCAGTTCTTC.